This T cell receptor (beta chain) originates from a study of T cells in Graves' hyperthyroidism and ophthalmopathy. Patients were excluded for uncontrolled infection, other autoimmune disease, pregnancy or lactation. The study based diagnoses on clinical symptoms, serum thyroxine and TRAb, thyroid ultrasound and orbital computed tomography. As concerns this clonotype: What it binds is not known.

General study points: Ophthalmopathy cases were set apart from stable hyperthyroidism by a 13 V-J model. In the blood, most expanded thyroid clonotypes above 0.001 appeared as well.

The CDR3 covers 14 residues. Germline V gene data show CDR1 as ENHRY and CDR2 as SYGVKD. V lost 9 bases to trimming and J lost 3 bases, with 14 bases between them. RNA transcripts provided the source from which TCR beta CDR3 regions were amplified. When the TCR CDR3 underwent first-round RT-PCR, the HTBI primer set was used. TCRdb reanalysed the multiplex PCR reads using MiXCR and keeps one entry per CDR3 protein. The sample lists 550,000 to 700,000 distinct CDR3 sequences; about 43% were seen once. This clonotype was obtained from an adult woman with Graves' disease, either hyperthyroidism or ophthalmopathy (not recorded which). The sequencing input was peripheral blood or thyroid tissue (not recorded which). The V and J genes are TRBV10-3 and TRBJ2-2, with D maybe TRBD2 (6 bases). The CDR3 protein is CAINQGLDTGELFF. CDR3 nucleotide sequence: TGTGCCATAAACCAGGGACTCGACACCGGGGAGCTGTTTTTT.